The rows below give T cell receptor beta chains drawn from one sample of a study of regulatory T cells in long-lasting Graves disease. Using its own MiXCR run on the multiplex PCR reads, TCRdb lists one record per CDR3 protein. In the table there are hundreds of thousands of distinct CDR3 sequences, 12% of which are singletons. A further study also used this sample, focusing on T cells in Graves' hyperthyroidism and ophthalmopathy.

Specimen: peripheral blood mononuclear cells (PBMCs), collected at new diagnosis, from a patient treated with antithyroid drugs. Receptors were obtained from a woman aged 25-40 years with Graves disease. CDR3s include the opening cysteine and the closing phenylalanine or tryptophan. D genes are given only for firm matches. The size field is filled for only some rows; it gives once, few, many or a size class.

v_gene	j_gene	abundance	d_gene	CDR3nt	CDR3aa
TRBV18	TRBJ2-5	few	-	TGTGCCAGCTCACCAACAACAGGGGAGACCCAGTACTTC	CASSPTTGETQYF
TRBV2	TRBJ1-1	many	-	TGTGCCACTACACGGGGAAGCACTGAAGCTTTCTTT	CATTRGSTEAFF
TRBV5-6	TRBJ2-7	-	-	TGTGCCAGCAGCACCCTTAGCGGCTCCTACGAGCAGTACTTC	CASSTLSGSYEQYF
TRBV27	TRBJ1-4	few	TRBD1	TGTGCCAGCGGTAACAGGGGATTTAAAGAAAAACTGTTTTTT	CASGNRGFKEKLFF
TRBV29-1	TRBJ1-1	many	TRBD1	TGCAGCGTTGGGGACAGAGGGCTCACTGAAGCTTTCTTT	CSVGDRGLTEAFF
TRBV20-1	TRBJ2-4	-	-	TGCAGTGCTAGTCCCCCAGGGTCGGTAAACATTCAGTACTTC	CSASPPGSVNIQYF
TRBV18	TRBJ1-5	-	-	TGTGCCAGCTCACACCGAATGGTCCAGAGGGCAGGTCAGCCCCAGCATTTT	CASSHRMVQRAGQPQHF
TRBV2	TRBJ1-3	many	-	TGTGCCAGCAGTGAATGGCTCCGCTCTGGAAACACCATATATTTT	CASSEWLRSGNTIYF
TRBV14	TRBJ1-1	few	TRBD1	TGTGCCAGCAGCCAACAGGGACAGGTCAACACTGAAGCTTTCTTT	CASSQQGQVNTEAFF
TRBV27	TRBJ2-3	many	TRBD2	TGTGCCAGCAGTTTATGGGCGGGAGTGGCAGATACGCAGTATTTT	CASSLWAGVADTQYF
TRBV30	TRBJ1-2	-	-	TGTGCCTGGAGTGTTCACGGAGCAAGTTATGGCTACACCTTC	CAWSVHGASYGYTF
TRBV4-3	TRBJ2-1	few	TRBD2	TGCGCCAGCAGCCCAGGGGTACTAGCGGGAGGGTCCAATGAGCAGTTCTTC	CASSPGVLAGGSNEQFF
TRBV19	TRBJ2-5	many	-	TGTGCCAGTAGTTTGGGACGGAGCCAAGAGACCCAGTACTTC	CASSLGRSQETQYF
TRBV27	TRBJ2-7	many	-	TGTGCCAGCAGTTTACGATCCACCTACGAGCAGTACTTC	CASSLRSTYEQYF
TRBV5-4	TRBJ1-5	few	-	TGTGCCAGCAGCCAGGGACCGTTTGGAGATCAGCCCCAGCGTTTT	CASSQGPFGDQPQRF
TRBV6-2/TRBV6-3	TRBJ2-3	few	-	TGTGCCAGCGCCAACACAGATACGCAGTATTTT	CASANTDTQYF
TRBV7-3	TRBJ2-6	-	-	TGTGACAGCAGCTTAATGAGTACCTCTGGGGCCAACGTCCTGACTTTC	CDSSLMSTSGANVLTF
TRBV18	TRBJ2-1	few	-	TGTGTCAGCTCACCAAGGTTAGGATACAATGAGCAGTTCTTC	CVSSPRLGYNEQFF
TRBV6-2/TRBV6-3	TRBJ2-7	-	-	TGTGCCAGTACCGGAACCGTAACTTTCTACGAGCAGTACTTC	CASTGTVTFYEQYF
TRBV7-6	TRBJ2-3	many	TRBD2	TGTGCCAGCAGCTCCCTAGCGGGAGGGGTCACAGATACGCAGTATTTT	CASSSLAGGVTDTQYF
TRBV2	TRBJ2-2	many	-	TGTGCCAGCCTACGGGACCGTAACACCGGGGAGCTGTTTTTT	CASLRDRNTGELFF
TRBV11-2	TRBJ2-1	many	-	TGTGCCAGCACGGGACTCCAAACATACAATGAGCAGTTCTTC	CASTGLQTYNEQFF
TRBV20-1	TRBJ2-2	-	-	TGCAGTGCTAGAGGGGGTGGCAGGGTTGGTGGCGGGACCGGGGAGCTGTTTTTT	CSARGGGRVGGGTGELFF
TRBV28	TRBJ2-1	many	-	TGTGCCAGCATCCTCGGGGGCGTGTTGGGCGGGAGCCGGAATGAGCAGTTCTTC	CASILGGVLGGSRNEQFF
TRBV20-1	TRBJ1-6	few	TRBD1	TGCAGTGCTAGGGGATCCCCAGGGACAGTGGCACTTAATTCACCCCTCCACTTT	CSARGSPGTVALNSPLHF
TRBV7-8	TRBJ2-1	few	-	TGTGCCAGCAGCTTAACGAGGAGACTCTACAATGAGCAGTTCTTC	CASSLTRRLYNEQFF
TRBV11-3	TRBJ2-1	few	-	TGTGCCTGCAGCTTGTTCAGGGGCTCCTACAATGAGCAGTTCTTC	CACSLFRGSYNEQFF
TRBV6-5	TRBJ2-3	many	-	TGTGCCAGCAGTTCGACAGACACAGATACGCAGTATTTT	CASSSTDTDTQYF
TRBV6-1	TRBJ1-5	-	-	TGTGCCAGCAGGGGGGCTCAGGATCAGCCCCAGCATTTT	CASRGAQDQPQHF
TRBV4-3	TRBJ1-4	few	-	TGCGCCAGCAGCCAAGATAGTACAGCAGGCCGGTCGAATGAAAAACTGTTTTTT	CASSQDSTAGRSNEKLFF
TRBV20-1	TRBJ2-5	many	-	TGCAGTGCGAATCCGACGGGGGTATTTGATACCCAGTACTTC	CSANPTGVFDTQYF
TRBV20-1	TRBJ1-1	many	TRBD1	TGCAGTGCTAGAGATCGAAGGACAGGCCAGAACACTGAAGCTTTCTTT	CSARDRRTGQNTEAFF
TRBV19	TRBJ2-5	-	-	TGTGCCAGTAGTCCTACTCGAGGGAAGGGGTTGGAGACCCAGTACTTC	CASSPTRGKGLETQYF
TRBV5-1	TRBJ2-3	many	-	TGCGCCAGCAGCTTGGATCCGGACACAGATACGCAGTATTTT	CASSLDPDTDTQYF
TRBV12-3/TRBV12-4	TRBJ1-2	-	-	TGTGCCAGCAGCTCATATACAGTTAACTATGGCTACACCTTC	CASSSYTVNYGYTF
TRBV15	TRBJ2-3	-	TRBD1	TGTGCCACCAGCAGAGAATCTTACAGGGGGAGAGAGGGCACAGATACGCAGTATTTT	CATSRESYRGREGTDTQYF
TRBV10-2	TRBJ2-7	-	TRBD2	TGCGCCAGCAGTTCAGCGGGACTAGCGGGAGGATTCTCCTACGAGCAGTACTTC	CASSSAGLAGGFSYEQYF
TRBV7-2	TRBJ2-3	many	-	TGTGCCAGCAGCTCCTTATGGACTGACACAGATACGCAGTATTTT	CASSSLWTDTDTQYF
TRBV27	TRBJ2-3	many	-	TGTGCCAGCAGTTTACGGGGCCGCAGCACAGATACGCAGTATTTT	CASSLRGRSTDTQYF
TRBV2	TRBJ2-3	many	-	TGTGCCAGCAGTCCGGGGAGATTGACAGATACGCAGTATTTT	CASSPGRLTDTQYF
TRBV27	TRBJ2-2	-	-	TGTGCCAGCAGGGACAAATACATAGCGAACACCGGGGAGCTGTTTTTT	CASRDKYIANTGELFF
TRBV2	TRBJ2-2	many	TRBD2	TGTGCCGGGGGGCGGGAGGTTTCGAACACCGGGGAGCTGTTTTTT	CAGGREVSNTGELFF